This T cell receptor beta chain stems from a study of blood T cells in healthy people across ages. Trimming stripped 5 bases from V and 0 bases from J, with 17 bases between. The CDR3 has 16 amino acids. Germline lookup yields CDR1 DFQATT and CDR2 SNEGSKA (reference sequence). A second PCR, run for roughly 7 to 11 cycles, used a sample-barcoded 5' primer plus a J-beta primer mix. From the 5' RACE reads, TCRdb called clonotypes with MiXCR, one entry per CDR3 protein. The sample records 700,000 to 800,000 distinct CDR3 sequences, roughly 45% being singletons. Sequencing used blood. This TCR came from a woman in her fifties or sixties in good health. This rearrangement joins TRBV20-1 to TRBJ2-1; no firm D call. The CDR3 sequence is CSAGVKTTPSYNEQFF. The CDR3 DNA reads TGCAGTGCTGGAGTCAAGACAACCCCCTCCTACAATGAGCAGTTCTTC.